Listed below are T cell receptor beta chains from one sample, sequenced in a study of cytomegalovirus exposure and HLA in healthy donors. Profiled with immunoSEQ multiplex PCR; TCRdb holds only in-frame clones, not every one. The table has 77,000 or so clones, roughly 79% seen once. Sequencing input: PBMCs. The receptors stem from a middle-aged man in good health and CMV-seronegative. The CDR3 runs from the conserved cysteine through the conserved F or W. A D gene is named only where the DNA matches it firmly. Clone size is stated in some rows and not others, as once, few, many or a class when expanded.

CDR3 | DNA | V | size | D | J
CASSDSTLAGSNQPQHF | TGTGCCAGCAGTGACTCGACTCTGGCGGGAAGCAATCAGCCCCAGCATTTT | TRBV6-4 | . | . | TRBJ1-5
CASSLVGEAQYF | TGTGCCAGCAGTTTGGTGGGAGAGGCGCAGTATTTT | TRBV27 | few | . | TRBJ2-3
CASSPGDQPQHF | TGTGCCAGCTCACCAGGAGACCAGCCCCAGCATTTT | TRBV18 | . | . | TRBJ1-5
CSVSEGVSTDTQYF | TGCAGCGTTTCTGAGGGGGTTAGCACAGATACGCAGTATTTT | TRBV29-1 | few | . | TRBJ2-3
CASSHLAGDSDTQYF | TGTGCCAGCAGTCATCTAGCGGGAGATTCAGATACGCAGTATTTT | TRBV6-4 | few | TRBD2 | TRBJ2-3
CASSLNSGTKYGYTF | TGCGCCAGCAGCCTGAATTCCGGGACAAAGTATGGCTACACCTTC | TRBV4-1 | . | . | TRBJ1-2
CASSLRAGESYEQYF | TGCGCCAGCAGCTTGCGGGCAGGGGAATCCTACGAGCAGTACTTC | TRBV5-1 | . | . | TRBJ2-7
CASSQDQLAGEVSYEQYF | TGCGCCAGCAGCCAAGATCAGCTAGCGGGAGAGGTATCCTACGAGCAGTACTTC | TRBV4-1 | . | TRBD2 | TRBJ2-7
CASSYGQPWVQYF | TGTGCCAGCTCCTATGGACAGCCCTGGGTGCAGTACTTC | TRBV6-1 | . | . | TRBJ2-7
CAWSVMTGQNQPQHF | TGTGCCTGGAGTGTGATGACAGGACAAAATCAGCCCCAGCATTTT | TRBV30 | . | . | TRBJ1-5
CASSPPLQGGEKLFF | TGTGCCAGCTCACCACCGCTACAGGGTGGTGAAAAACTGTTTTTT | TRBV18 | . | . | TRBJ1-4
CASSLWGQAYEQYF | TGCGCCAGCAGCTTGTGGGGGCAGGCCTACGAGCAGTACTTC | TRBV5-1 | . | . | TRBJ2-7
CATTLTSASWEQYF | TGTGCCACCACGCTGACTAGTGCGTCGTGGGAGCAGTACTTC | TRBV6-5 | . | . | TRBJ2-7
CASSERQLTNEKLFF | TGTGCCAGCAGTGAGAGACAGCTAACTAATGAAAAACTGTTTTTT | TRBV2 | once | . | TRBJ1-4
CASSQTGEAGQYF | TGTGCCAGCAGCCAGACAGGGGAGGCCGGGCAGTACTTC | TRBV9 | . | TRBD1 | TRBJ2-7
CAISPAGEVAYNEQFF | TGTGCCATCAGTCCAGCGGGGGAGGTGGCCTACAATGAGCAGTTCTTC | TRBV10-3 | . | TRBD2 | TRBJ2-1
CASSPIFMTGGNEQYF | TGTGCCAGCTCACCAATCTTTATGACAGGGGGAAACGAGCAGTACTTC | TRBV18 | once | TRBD1 | TRBJ2-7
CASSTGQAPFYGYTF | TGTGCCAGCTCAACAGGACAGGCCCCTTTTTATGGCTACACCTTC | TRBV18 | . | TRBD1 | TRBJ1-2
CASSGDRQGEKLFF | TGTGCCAGCTCAGGGGACAGGCAAGGTGAAAAACTGTTTTTT | TRBV18 | few | TRBD1 | TRBJ1-4
CASSLERTSGSGNIQYF | TGTGCCAGCAGCTTAGAAAGGACTAGCGGGAGTGGGAACATTCAGTACTTC | TRBV13 | . | TRBD2 | TRBJ2-4
CASGTDRDRAYEQYF | TGTGCCAGCGGCACCGACCGTGACAGGGCCTACGAGCAGTACTTC | TRBV7-9 | . | TRBD1 | TRBJ2-7
CASSSFTGGQETQYF | TGTGCCAGTAGTAGCTTCACAGGCGGTCAAGAGACCCAGTACTTC | TRBV19 | few | . | TRBJ2-5
CAISGTGGTGELFF | TGTGCCATCAGTGGGACAGGTGGAACCGGGGAGCTGTTTTTT | TRBV10-3 | . | TRBD1 | TRBJ2-2